This T cell receptor (beta chain) was documented in a study of blood T cell repertoires in COVID-19. Background on the study: Samples taken during acute and convalescent COVID-19 were collected in the United States, Italy and Spain. In each case, the material was cDNA or gDNA derived from T cells, B-cell-depleted T cells, or PBMCs.

This CDR3 spans 14 amino acids. Germline loops: CDR1 ENHRY, CDR2 SYGVKD. V shed 6 bases, J shed 3 bases, and the junction held 5 bases outside the gene matches. In the original analysis: Estimated nucleated cell counts came from reference gene primer amplification. Assay: immunoSEQ multiplex PCR; the TCRdb copy retains only in-frame clones and omits some. D and trimming come from the DNA, and the V and J calls and clone size come from that table. The sample yields under 150,000 clones, 80% to 90% seen once. The chain has TRBV10-3 and TRBJ1-2; 9 bases are a match to TRBD1. This clonotype was sampled from a woman aged 50 to 60 with acute or convalescent COVID-19. The sample consisted of peripheral blood. The CDR3 DNA sequence: TGTGCCATCAGCGGGACAGGGCTCCACTATGGCTACACCTTC. It translates to CAISGTGLHYGYTF.